This TCR beta chain was retrieved from a study of T cell responses to AZD1222 COVID-19 vaccine. Study-wide results and caveats: Compared with day 0, the breadth and depth of the Spike-specific TCR repertoire rose significantly after two doses of AZD1222. White British people made up most donors, females outnumbered males, and clonal diversity was possibly underestimated. Spike-wide vaccine-associated CD4 TCRs dominated at 160-218 and 743-854. Baseline serostatus was positive in only 5 to 7 AZD1222 recipients.

The CDR3 length is 13 residues. Trimming removed 4 bases from V and 4 bases from J; junction bases left unmatched: 3. CDR1 and CDR2 from the germline V gene are SEHNR and FQNEAQ (reference sequence). Comments on this clone: Its antigen is still unknown.

Here immunoSEQ multiplex PCR was the method, and the copy in TCRdb shows in-frame clones only, minus some. This sample yields 200,000 or so clones, of which about 90% are seen a single time; about 3% belongs to the top ten. The TCR was taken from an adult in good health. This specimen was peripheral blood, taken on day 0 of MenACWY control vaccination. The rearrangement links TRBV7-9 to TRBJ1-2, with 7 bases lining up with TRBD1. DNA for the CDR3: TGTGCCAGCAGCTCACAGGGGACCTATGGCTACACCTTC. It specifies CASSSQGTYGYTF. The whole variable domain, filled in from reference TRBV7-9 and TRBJ1-2, reads DTGVSQNPRHKITKRGQNVTFRCDPISEHNRLYWYRQTLGQGPEFLTYFQNEAQLEKSRLLSDRFSAERPKGSFSTLEIQRTEQGDSAMYLCASSSQGTYGYTFGSGTRLTVV.